The T cell receptor (beta chain) described here comes from a study of blood T cell repertoires in COVID-19. As processed by the authors: Amplification of reference gene primers provided the estimated nucleated cell counts. Using immunoSEQ multiplex PCR, the repertoire was profiled, and TCRdb retains in-frame clones only, with some absent. V and J calls and clone size come straight from that table; D and trimming were deduced from the DNA. The sample contains 70,000 or so clones, roughly 78% of which appear only once. Germline V gene sequence: CDR1 SGHTA, CDR2 FQGNSA. The CDR3 contains 12 residues. Trimming cost V 5 bases and J 0 bases, with 4 bases left between them.

Material: peripheral blood. The sequence derives from a human donor in a cohort sampled during active COVID-19. The chain recombines TRBV7-2 with TRBJ1-1; no clear D. CDR3 nucleotides: TGTGCCAGCAGCCACTTGAACACTGAAGCTTTCTTT. Protein: CASSHLNTEAFF.